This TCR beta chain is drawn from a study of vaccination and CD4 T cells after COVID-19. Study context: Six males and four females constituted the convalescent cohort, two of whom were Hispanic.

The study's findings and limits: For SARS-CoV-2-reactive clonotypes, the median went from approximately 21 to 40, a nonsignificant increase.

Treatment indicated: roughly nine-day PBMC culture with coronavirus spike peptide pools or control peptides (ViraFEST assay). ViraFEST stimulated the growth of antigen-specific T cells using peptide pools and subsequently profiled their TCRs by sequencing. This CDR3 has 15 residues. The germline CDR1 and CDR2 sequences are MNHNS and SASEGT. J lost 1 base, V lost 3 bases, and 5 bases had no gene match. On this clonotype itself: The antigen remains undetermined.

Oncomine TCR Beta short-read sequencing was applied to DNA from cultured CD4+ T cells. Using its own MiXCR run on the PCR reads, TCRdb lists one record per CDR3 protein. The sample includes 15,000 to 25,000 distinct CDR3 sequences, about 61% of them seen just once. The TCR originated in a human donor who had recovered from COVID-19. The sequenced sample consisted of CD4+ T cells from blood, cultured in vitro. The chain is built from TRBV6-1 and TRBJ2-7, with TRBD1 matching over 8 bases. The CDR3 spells CASSEYWTGSYEQYF. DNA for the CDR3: TGTGCCAGCAGTGAGTATTGGACAGGGTCCTACGAGCAGTACTTC.